The clone carrying this T cell receptor beta chain has just one count. As yet, its antigen is unknown. The V gene's germline CDR1 is SGHNT and CDR2 YYREEE (reference sequence). This CDR3 contains 12 residues. V gave up 4 bases and J gave up 6 bases, with 7 bases separating them. Repertoires were generated with immunoSEQ multiplex PCR, while TCRdb's copy carries only in-frame clones and drops some. The sample has about 78,000 clones, approximately 84% seen once. The sample is drawn from a study of identifying expanded T cells in peripheral blood. General study points: Clone count variance between approximately two-week samples rose with total template count. Over about two and four weeks, about 15 and 19 clones changed, versus 1.2 between replicates.

Collection occurred without any documented infections or immune events in donors. The TCR comes from a person aged 18 to 75 in good health. The V call is TRBV5-4, the J call TRBJ2-2; D ambiguous. Material: blood. CDR3 nucleotide sequence: TGTGCCAGCAGCAACGGCGCCGGGGAGCTGTTTTTT. It specifies CASSNGAGELFF.